This TCR beta chain stems from a study of glioma-infiltrating T cells after dendritic cell vaccination. The wider study: Samples are from glioblastoma patients in Phase I and II dendritic cell vaccine trials. Treatment, given 2003 to 2012, was autologous tumor lysate-pulsed dendritic cell vaccination.

CDR3 size: 14 residues. V was clipped by 1 base and J by 5 bases, with 8 bases between them. The germline V gene encodes CDR1 KGHSH and CDR2 LQKENI. Stated time point: after dendritic cell vaccination, including at tumor progression/relapse. All glioblastoma patients lacked an isocitrate dehydrogenase mutation. The PCR used 60 V beta and 13 J beta primers. Method: immunoSEQ multiplex PCR; TCRdb's copy keeps in-frame clones and lacks some. The data hold about 94,000 clones, with around 80% observed a single time. The sample consisted of blood, taken after dendritic cell vaccination. The chain combines TRBV18 with TRBJ2-2, with unresolved D. The clonotype comes from a human donor with glioblastoma. The CDR3 reads CASSPQGVTGELFF. DNA for the CDR3: TGTGCCAGCTCACCACAAGGAGTTACCGGGGAGCTGTTTTTT. The full variable domain, rest sourced from reference TRBV18 and TRBJ2-2, is NAGVMQNPRHLVRRRGQEARLRCSPMKGHSHVYWYRQLPEEGLKFMVYLQKENIIDESGMPKERFSAEFPKEGPSILRIQQVVRGDSAAYFCASSPQGVTGELFFGEGSRLTVL.